Described below is a single TCR beta chain sequence and its context. What antigen it recognizes has not been identified. Base qualities are not at hand, and no much larger clone is one base apart. The data were obtained in a study of blood T cell repertoires in COVID-19 (dated by TCRdb to 2020 to 2021). Looking at the study overall: Samples from collaborators originated in the United States, Italy and Spain and spanned both the acute and convalescent phases of COVID-19. The prospective study material was composed of cDNA or gDNA derived from T cells, B-cell-depleted T cells, or PBMCs. Subjects who had been exposed to COVID-19, were actively infected with it, or had recovered from it provided the deeply sampled blood TCRbeta repertoires that made up the dataset. The repertoires were made available in a free public database intended to serve as a resource for research on the immune response to SARS-CoV-2. Samples came from the ongoing ImmuneRACE study (first 160 participants) plus 1,254 subjects from 6 global collaborators. A de-identified subject ID, COVID-19 status, age in years and sex were almost always included in the sample metadata. HLA class I and class II types, where available, came from metadata supplied by the sample provider rather than from assay-based typing. Broad study findings and their caveats: Clinical and demographic metadata were provided uncurated, with the amount varying by source and participant.

Trimming takes 10 bases off V and 7 bases off J; junction bases not matched to a gene: 9. The germline V gene (reference sequence) supplies CDR1 LNHDA and CDR2 SQIVND. From its cysteine to its phenylalanine, the CDR3 spans 13 amino acids. Just the 39-base CDR3 DNA is kept, in frame starting at base 1. TCRbeta CDR3 regions were amplified from genomic DNA by means of the immunoSEQ Assay, a bias-controlled multiplex PCR. The original methods were these. Nucleated cell counts per sample were estimated from amplification of reference gene primers within the assay. To quantify the absolute abundance of each unique TCRbeta CDR3 rearrangement, sequence reads were collapsed and filtered. For each sample, productive Simpson clonality was calculated as the square root of Simpson's diversity index across productive rearrangements. TCRdb took over this immuneACCESS table, retaining in-frame rearrangements with V and J assigned. Such tables are incomplete; in checked studies, under half of the missing clones stem from an unresolved V gene, and the remainder is unexplained. Clone size and the V and J calls come from that table; the DNA yielded D and trimming. The sample table holds roughly 220,000 clones, of which approximately 81% were seen once. In total, the top ten clones hold approximately 20% of the sample.

The collaborating institutions used their own protocols to collect whole blood in K2EDTA tubes. Collaborator samples were shipped for TCRbeta analysis as frozen whole blood, isolated PBMCs, or DNA extracted from either sample type. The origin of this receptor is a man aged 25 to 45 with active or convalescent COVID-19. Material: peripheral blood. The receptor chain draws on TRBV19 and TRBJ2-7; TRBD1 fits 11 bases in the junction. DNA sequence: TGTGCCACCCGGGACAGGGGGTCAGGGGAGCAGTACTTC. This translates into CATRDRGSGEQYF.